Listed below are T cell receptor beta chains from one sample, sequenced in a study of T-cell reconstitution after alpha-beta-depleted transplantation in children. TCRdb ran MiXCR on the PCR reads and lists one entry per CDR3 protein. The sample contains 670,000 or so distinct CDR3 sequences, around 13% of which appear only once. Sequenced here: PBMCs, sampled before TCRalphabeta/CD19-depleted stem cell transplant. The source is a girl aged 2-10 years with congenital amegakaryocytic thrombocytopenia, due to receive a stem cell transplant. Both conserved end residues are part of each CDR3. The order of the fields is V gene, D gene, J gene, clone size, CDR3 protein, CDR3 DNA. A D gene is named only where the DNA matches it firmly. Clone size, where shown, is once, few, many, or a class for clones that have expanded.

v_gene: TRBV20-1
d_gene: TRBD1
j_gene: TRBJ2-3
abundance: few
CDR3aa: CSARGPNTQYF
CDR3nt: TGCAGTGCCAGGGGGCCGAATACGCAGTATTTT

v_gene: TRBV6-1
d_gene: .
j_gene: TRBJ2-1
abundance: many
CDR3aa: CASTNPGDSSYNEQFF
CDR3nt: TGTGCCAGCACCAACCCGGGAGACTCCTCATACAATGAGCAGTTCTTC

v_gene: TRBV7-9
d_gene: .
j_gene: TRBJ1-1
abundance: many
CDR3aa: CASSLAGLGSKTEAFF
CDR3nt: TGTGCCAGCAGCTTAGCAGGTTTGGGTTCGAAAACTGAAGCTTTCTTT

v_gene: TRBV5-1
d_gene: .
j_gene: TRBJ2-5
abundance: many
CDR3aa: CASSPTGFIGETQYF
CDR3nt: TGCGCCAGCAGTCCCACAGGGTTTATTGGAGAGACCCAGTACTTC

v_gene: TRBV12-3/TRBV12-4
d_gene: TRBD1
j_gene: TRBJ2-2
abundance: .
CDR3aa: CASRGQYTGELFF
CDR3nt: TGTGCCAGCAGGGGACAGTATACCGGGGAGCTGTTTTTT

v_gene: TRBV20-1
d_gene: TRBD2
j_gene: TRBJ2-1
abundance: many
CDR3aa: CSARGTSGANEQFF
CDR3nt: TGCAGTGCTAGGGGGACTAGCGGAGCCAATGAGCAGTTCTTC

v_gene: TRBV6-1
d_gene: .
j_gene: TRBJ2-1
abundance: many
CDR3aa: CASSRDTTGRSGEQFF
CDR3nt: TGTGCCAGCAGTCGTGATACAACGGGACGATCGGGTGAGCAGTTCTTC

v_gene: TRBV7-9
d_gene: TRBD2
j_gene: TRBJ2-5
abundance: .
CDR3aa: CASSLVPAGGQETQYF
CDR3nt: TGTGCCAGCAGCTTAGTTCCAGCGGGGGGTCAAGAGACCCAGTACTTC

v_gene: TRBV12-3/TRBV12-4
d_gene: .
j_gene: TRBJ2-1
abundance: few
CDR3aa: CASSFDFEQFF
CDR3nt: TGTGCCAGCAGTTTCGATTTTGAGCAGTTCTTC

v_gene: TRBV18
d_gene: .
j_gene: TRBJ1-3
abundance: few
CDR3aa: CASSPSTPFSGNTIYF
CDR3nt: TGTGCCAGCTCACCTTCAACTCCGTTCTCTGGAAACACCATATATTTT

v_gene: TRBV11-2
d_gene: TRBD2
j_gene: TRBJ2-1
abundance: many
CDR3aa: CASSLILAGPFNEQFF
CDR3nt: TGTGCCAGCAGCTTAATACTAGCGGGACCCTTCAATGAGCAGTTCTTC

v_gene: TRBV20-1
d_gene: .
j_gene: TRBJ1-2
abundance: many
CDR3aa: CSASDPHRAYGYTF
CDR3nt: TGCAGTGCGTCGGATCCTCACAGGGCCTATGGCTACACCTTC

v_gene: TRBV19
d_gene: TRBD2
j_gene: TRBJ2-1
abundance: few
CDR3aa: CASSIQAGGRNEQFF
CDR3nt: TGTGCCAGTAGTATTCAAGCGGGAGGTCGTAATGAGCAGTTCTTC

v_gene: TRBV5-6
d_gene: .
j_gene: TRBJ2-3
abundance: few
CDR3aa: CASRPRGLVTDTQYF
CDR3nt: TGTGCCAGCAGACCCCGGGGGTTAGTCACAGATACGCAGTATTTT

v_gene: TRBV9
d_gene: TRBD2
j_gene: TRBJ2-3
abundance: .
CDR3aa: CASSVLAGGGADTQYF
CDR3nt: TGTGCCAGCAGCGTCCTAGCGGGAGGGGGAGCAGATACGCAGTATTTT

v_gene: TRBV5-1
d_gene: TRBD2
j_gene: TRBJ2-1
abundance: few
CDR3aa: CASSGLASYEQFF
CDR3nt: TGCGCCAGCAGCGGACTAGCGAGTTATGAGCAGTTCTTC

v_gene: TRBV11-2
d_gene: .
j_gene: TRBJ1-3
abundance: .
CDR3aa: CASSLVQAGNTIYF
CDR3nt: TGTGCCAGCAGCTTAGTACAAGCTGGAAACACCATATATTTT

v_gene: TRBV20-1
d_gene: .
j_gene: TRBJ2-1
abundance: many
CDR3aa: CSARYRADIGYNEQFF
CDR3nt: TGCAGTGCTAGATACAGAGCGGACATTGGGTACAATGAGCAGTTCTTC

v_gene: TRBV2
d_gene: TRBD1
j_gene: TRBJ2-3
abundance: .
CDR3aa: CASGKDRGRSDTQYF
CDR3nt: TGTGCCAGCGGAAAGGACAGGGGCCGATCAGATACGCAGTATTTT

v_gene: TRBV20-1
d_gene: TRBD1
j_gene: TRBJ2-3
abundance: many
CDR3aa: CSADQGAGDTQYF
CDR3nt: TGCAGTGCCGACCAGGGGGCCGGGGATACGCAGTATTTT

v_gene: TRBV5-1
d_gene: TRBD1
j_gene: TRBJ1-1
abundance: many
CDR3aa: CASSTGGMGTEAFF
CDR3nt: TGCGCCAGCAGCACAGGGGGCATGGGGACTGAAGCTTTCTTT

v_gene: TRBV6-1
d_gene: .
j_gene: TRBJ1-5
abundance: .
CDR3aa: CASSPRIQSNQPQHF
CDR3nt: TGTGCCAGCAGTCCCCGAATACAGTCAAATCAGCCCCAGCATTTT

v_gene: TRBV3-1
d_gene: .
j_gene: TRBJ2-1
abundance: many
CDR3aa: CASSQVHEQFF
CDR3nt: TGTGCCAGCAGTCAAGTTCATGAGCAGTTCTTC

v_gene: TRBV7-9
d_gene: TRBD1
j_gene: TRBJ2-7
abundance: .
CDR3aa: CASSLGTGRSYEQYF
CDR3nt: TGTGCCAGCAGCCTCGGGACAGGGAGGTCCTACGAGCAGTACTTC

v_gene: TRBV7-9
d_gene: TRBD1
j_gene: TRBJ1-1
abundance: .
CDR3aa: CASSAGTGGNTEAFF
CDR3nt: TGTGCCAGCAGCGCTGGGACAGGGGGGAACACTGAAGCTTTCTTT

v_gene: TRBV5-1
d_gene: TRBD1
j_gene: TRBJ2-2
abundance: .
CDR3aa: CASSLDWQGAGGTGELFF
CDR3nt: TGCGCCAGCAGCTTGGATTGGCAGGGGGCCGGAGGCACCGGGGAGCTGTTTTTT

v_gene: TRBV7-9
d_gene: TRBD1
j_gene: TRBJ1-5
abundance: few
CDR3aa: CASSAGTGVNQPQHF
CDR3nt: TGTGCCAGCAGCGCTGGGACAGGGGTCAATCAGCCCCAGCATTTT

v_gene: TRBV20-1
d_gene: .
j_gene: TRBJ2-1
abundance: many
CDR3aa: CSCWGLPYNEQFF
CDR3nt: TGCAGTTGTTGGGGGCTACCCTACAATGAGCAGTTCTTC

v_gene: TRBV7-9
d_gene: TRBD2
j_gene: TRBJ2-1
abundance: once
CDR3aa: CASPRQAGGAEQFF
CDR3nt: TGTGCCAGCCCCCGACAGGCGGGAGGGGCTGAGCAGTTCTTC

v_gene: TRBV20-1
d_gene: .
j_gene: TRBJ1-4
abundance: many
CDR3aa: CSAMGGNNEKLFF
CDR3nt: TGCAGTGCTATGGGAGGGAATAATGAAAAACTGTTTTTT

v_gene: TRBV7-2
d_gene: .
j_gene: TRBJ2-7
abundance: many
CDR3aa: CASSLDSNVYEQYF
CDR3nt: TGTGCCAGCAGCTTAGACTCCAACGTCTACGAGCAGTACTTC

v_gene: TRBV5-1
d_gene: .
j_gene: TRBJ2-1
abundance: many
CDR3aa: CASSGSLLYNEQFF
CDR3nt: TGCGCCAGCAGCGGGTCCCTCCTATACAATGAGCAGTTCTTC

v_gene: TRBV20-1
d_gene: .
j_gene: TRBJ1-1
abundance: many
CDR3aa: CSASPQGADAFF
CDR3nt: TGCAGTGCTAGCCCACAGGGTGCAGACGCTTTCTTT

v_gene: TRBV20-1
d_gene: .
j_gene: TRBJ1-1
abundance: .
CDR3aa: CSALVGGLRAFF
CDR3nt: TGCAGTGCCCTAGTAGGGGGTCTCAGGGCTTTCTTT

v_gene: TRBV7-9
d_gene: .
j_gene: TRBJ2-1
abundance: many
CDR3aa: CASSLGRGLYNEQFF
CDR3nt: TGTGCCAGCAGCTTAGGTAGGGGCCTTTACAATGAGCAGTTCTTC

v_gene: TRBV20-1
d_gene: .
j_gene: TRBJ2-7
abundance: many
CDR3aa: CSASPPTYEQYF
CDR3nt: TGCAGTGCTAGCCCGCCAACCTACGAGCAGTACTTC

v_gene: TRBV12-3/TRBV12-4
d_gene: .
j_gene: TRBJ2-3
abundance: .
CDR3aa: CASSLQRSDTQYF
CDR3nt: TGTGCCAGCAGTCTCCAACGTTCAGATACGCAGTATTTT

v_gene: TRBV24-1
d_gene: .
j_gene: TRBJ2-2
abundance: many
CDR3aa: CATSGDTYGELFF
CDR3nt: TGTGCCACCAGTGGAGACACGTACGGGGAGCTGTTTTTT

v_gene: TRBV10-3
d_gene: .
j_gene: TRBJ1-2
abundance: .
CDR3aa: CAISESGRANYGYPF
CDR3nt: TGTGCCATCAGTGAGTCGGGCCGAGCTAACTATGGCTACCCCTTC

v_gene: TRBV29-1
d_gene: TRBD2
j_gene: TRBJ2-1
abundance: many
CDR3aa: CSVIKREGLDEQFF
CDR3nt: TGCAGCGTTATAAAGCGGGAGGGTTTGGATGAGCAGTTCTTC

v_gene: TRBV4-1
d_gene: .
j_gene: TRBJ2-1
abundance: .
CDR3aa: CASSQEPTGFNEQFF
CDR3nt: TGCGCCAGCAGCCAGGAACCTACAGGGTTCAATGAGCAGTTCTTC

v_gene: TRBV19
d_gene: .
j_gene: TRBJ1-1
abundance: once
CDR3aa: CASSILTGLYTEAFF
CDR3nt: TGTGCCAGTAGTATTCTTACAGGGTTGTACACTGAAGCTTTCTTT

v_gene: TRBV5-1
d_gene: TRBD2
j_gene: TRBJ2-5
abundance: .
CDR3aa: CASSFGWASGGQETQYF
CDR3nt: TGCGCCAGCAGCTTTGGTTGGGCCAGCGGGGGACAAGAGACCCAGTACTTC

v_gene: TRBV29-1
d_gene: .
j_gene: TRBJ2-1
abundance: many
CDR3aa: CSVEVLAVNTDEQFF
CDR3nt: TGCAGCGTTGAAGTGTTGGCGGTCAATACCGATGAGCAGTTCTTC

v_gene: TRBV9
d_gene: .
j_gene: TRBJ1-1
abundance: .
CDR3aa: CASSPGGRWNTEAFF
CDR3nt: TGTGCCAGCAGCCCTGGGGGTCGTTGGAACACTGAAGCTTTCTTT